The source of this TCR beta chain is a study of Graves' ophthalmopathy and Graves' hyperthyroidism. Study context: The term stable hyperthyroidism indicated an absence of ophthalmopathy within 18 months of follow-up. Study-wide results and caveats: Ophthalmopathy was separated from stable hyperthyroidism by a 13-signature model with over 85% sensitivity and 81.08% specificity. Ophthalmopathy progression cases were predicted by the model with 60% to 71% sensitivity and 72% to 85% specificity.

For this clonotype: Its target is unknown.

Other autoimmune diseases, uncontrolled infections, pregnancy and lactation each led to patient exclusion. From RNA, the CDR3 regions of TCR beta chains were amplified and sequenced. First-round RT-PCR relied on HTBI primers, and a second-round multiplex PCR came next. TCRdb re-called the multiplex PCR reads through MiXCR, storing one row per CDR3 protein. The sample shows about 500,000 distinct CDR3 sequences, under 40% of them seen only once. The source is an adult man with Graves' hyperthyroidism. Sequencing was performed on peripheral blood or thyroid tissue (not recorded which).

CDR3 bases: TGCAGCTACCCGGACAGGGTCGAGCAGTACTTC. Protein product: CSYPDRVEQYF. This chain uses TRBV29-1 with TRBJ2-7; 8 positions agree with TRBD1. Looked up from germline, CDR1 is SQVTM and CDR2 is ANQGSEA. V lost 8 bases and J lost 6; bases outside the gene matches: 6. CDR3 length: 11 amino acids.